This T cell receptor (beta chain) was recorded in a study of TIL therapy for anti-PD-1-resistant metastatic lung cancer. The libraries were made with immunoSEQ v3. Produced via immunoSEQ multiplex PCR; TCRdb's table is partial and in-frame only. The sample records approximately 53,000 clones, around 80% being singletons. Stated time point: pre-treatment sample, taken before nivolumab and TIL therapy. Per the germline V gene, CDR1 is LNHDA and CDR2 is SQIVND (reference sequence). This CDR3 region has 14 residues. The ends lost 9 bases at V and 6 bases at J; junction bases unmatched: 7. The gene calls are TRBV19 and TRBJ1-5, with 11 nucleotides matching TRBD1. The sequencing used blood, collected at baseline. The origin of this receptor is a woman aged 30 to 85 with non-small cell lung cancer. CDR3 region: CASSGTGGGQPQHF. CDR3 sequence (DNA): TGTGCCAGCTCCGGGACAGGGGGAGGTCAGCCCCAGCATTTT.